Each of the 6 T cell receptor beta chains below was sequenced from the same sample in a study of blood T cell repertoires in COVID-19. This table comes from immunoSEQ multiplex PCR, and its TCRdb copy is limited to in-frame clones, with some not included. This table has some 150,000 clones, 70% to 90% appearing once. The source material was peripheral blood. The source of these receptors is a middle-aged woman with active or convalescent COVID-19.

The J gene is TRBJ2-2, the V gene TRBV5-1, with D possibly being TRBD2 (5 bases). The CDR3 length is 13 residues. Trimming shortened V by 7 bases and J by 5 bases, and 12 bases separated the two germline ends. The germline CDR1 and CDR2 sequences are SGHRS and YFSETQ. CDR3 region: CASRSSDTGELFF. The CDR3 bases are TGCGCCAGCCGGAGTAGCGATACCGGGGAGCTGTTTTTT. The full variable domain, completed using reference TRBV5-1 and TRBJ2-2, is KAGVTQTPRYLIKTRGQQVTLSCSPISGHRSVSWYQQTPGQGLQFLFEYFSETQRNKGNFPGRFSGRQFSNSRSEMNVSTLELGDSALYLCASRSSDTGELFFGEGSRLTVL.

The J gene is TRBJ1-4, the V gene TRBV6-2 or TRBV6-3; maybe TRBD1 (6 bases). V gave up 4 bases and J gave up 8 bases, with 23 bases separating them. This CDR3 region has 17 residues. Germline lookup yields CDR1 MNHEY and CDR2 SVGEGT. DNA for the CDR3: TGTGCCAGCAGTTCCTCTGCTTGGACAGTTCGGGCGGAAAAACTGTTTTTT. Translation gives CASSSSAWTVRAEKLFF.

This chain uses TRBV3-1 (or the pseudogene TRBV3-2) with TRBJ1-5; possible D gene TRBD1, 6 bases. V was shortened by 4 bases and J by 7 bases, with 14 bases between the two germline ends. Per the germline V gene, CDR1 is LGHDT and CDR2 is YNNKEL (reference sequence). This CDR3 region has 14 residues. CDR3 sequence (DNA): TGTGCCAGCAGCCCAAGGGGGGGAGGACAGCCCCAGCATTTT. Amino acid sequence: CASSPRGGGQPQHF.

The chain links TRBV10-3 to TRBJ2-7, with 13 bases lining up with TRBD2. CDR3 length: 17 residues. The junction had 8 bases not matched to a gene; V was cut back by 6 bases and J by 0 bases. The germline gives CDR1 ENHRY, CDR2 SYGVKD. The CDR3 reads CAISPGTSGISSYEQYF. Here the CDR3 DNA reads TGTGCCATCAGCCCCGGGACTAGCGGGATAAGCTCCTACGAGCAGTACTTC.

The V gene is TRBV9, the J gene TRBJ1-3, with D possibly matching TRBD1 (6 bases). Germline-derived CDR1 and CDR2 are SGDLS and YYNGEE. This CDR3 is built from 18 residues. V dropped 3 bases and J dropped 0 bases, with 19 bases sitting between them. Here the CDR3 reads CASSGWPAGAGSGNTIYF. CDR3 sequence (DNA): TGTGCCAGCAGCGGGTGGCCGGCGGGGGCTGGCTCTGGAAACACCATATATTTT.

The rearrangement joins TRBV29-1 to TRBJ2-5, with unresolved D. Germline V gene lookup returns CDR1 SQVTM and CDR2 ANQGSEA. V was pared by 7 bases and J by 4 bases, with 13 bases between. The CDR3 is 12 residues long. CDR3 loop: CSGAGSGETQYF. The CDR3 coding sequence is TGCAGCGGTGCCGGGTCTGGAGAGACCCAGTACTTC.